This paragraph covers one T cell receptor beta chain sequence. This record comes from a study of blood T cell repertoires in COVID-19. In the study overall: PBMCs, B-cell-depleted T cells, or T cells were the source of the cDNA or gDNA that made up the material.

The V and J ends lost 0 bases and 12 bases, in that order; junction bases with no gene match: 15. This CDR3 region has 17 residues. Germline V gene data show CDR1 as SGHVS and CDR2 as FNYEAQ. The repertoire was sequenced with immunoSEQ multiplex PCR; TCRdb's copy has only in-frame clones and lacks some. This sample yields under 200,000 clones, of which around four fifths are seen a single time; 9.1% belongs to the top ten. This sequence originates from a woman of 80 years or more with active or convalescent COVID-19. Input material: peripheral blood. The chain is built from TRBV7-6 and TRBJ1-4; 8 bases agree with TRBD1. The CDR3 coding sequence is TGTGCCAGCAGCTTAGCAGCAGGGGGCCCCCCTTTGGGGGAACTGTTTTTT. Its translation is CASSLAAGGPPLGELFF.